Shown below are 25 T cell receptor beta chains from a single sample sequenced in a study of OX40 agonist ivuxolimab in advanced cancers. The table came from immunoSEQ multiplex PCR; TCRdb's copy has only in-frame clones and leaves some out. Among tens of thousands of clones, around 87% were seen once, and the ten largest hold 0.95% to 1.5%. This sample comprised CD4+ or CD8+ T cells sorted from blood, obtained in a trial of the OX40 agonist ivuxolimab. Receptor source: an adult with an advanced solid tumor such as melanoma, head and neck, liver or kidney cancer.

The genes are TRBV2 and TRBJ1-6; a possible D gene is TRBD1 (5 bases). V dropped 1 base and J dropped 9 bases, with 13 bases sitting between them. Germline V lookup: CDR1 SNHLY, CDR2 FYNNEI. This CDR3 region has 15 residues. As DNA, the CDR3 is TGTGCCAGCAGTGAAGAGGACAACAGATCTTCACCCCTCCACTTT. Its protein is CASSEEDNRSSPLHF.

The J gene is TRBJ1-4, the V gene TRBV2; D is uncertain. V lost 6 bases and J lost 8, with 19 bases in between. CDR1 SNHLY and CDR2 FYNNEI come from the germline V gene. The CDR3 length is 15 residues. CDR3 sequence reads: CASRGLSLGREKLFF. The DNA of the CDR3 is TGTGCCAGCAGGGGCCTTTCCTTAGGCAGGGAAAAACTGTTTTTT. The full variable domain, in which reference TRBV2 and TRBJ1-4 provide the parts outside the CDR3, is EPEVTQTPSHQVTQMGQEVILRCVPISNHLYFYWYRQILGQKVEFLVSFYNNEISEKSEIFDDQFSVERPDGSNFTLKIRSTKLEDSAMYFCASRGLSLGREKLFFGSGTQLSVL.

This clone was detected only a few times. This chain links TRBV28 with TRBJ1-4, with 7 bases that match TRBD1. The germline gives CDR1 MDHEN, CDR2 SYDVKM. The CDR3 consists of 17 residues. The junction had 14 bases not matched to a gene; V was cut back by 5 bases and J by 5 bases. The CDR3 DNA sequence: TGTGCCAGCAGTCGGAGGACTTGGGACAGAGAAAATGAAAAACTGTTTTTT. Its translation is CASSRRTWDRENEKLFF.

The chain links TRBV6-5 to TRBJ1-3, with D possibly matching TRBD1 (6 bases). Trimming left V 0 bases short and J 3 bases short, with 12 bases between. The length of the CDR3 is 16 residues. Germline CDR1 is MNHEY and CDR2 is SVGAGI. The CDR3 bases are TGTGCCAGCAGTTACTCCACGGGGGCAGGTGGAAACACCATATATTTT. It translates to CASSYSTGAGGNTIYF.

The CDR3 sequence is CASSEQTSITDTQYF. CDR3 DNA: TGTGCCAGCAGTGAACAGACTAGCATCACAGATACGCAGTATTTT. This rearrangement joins TRBV6-1 to TRBJ2-3; the match to TRBD2 covers 7 bases. Germline loops: CDR1 MNHNS, CDR2 SASEGT. The V gene end was trimmed by 2 bases and the J gene end by 2 bases; junction bases not matched to a gene: 4. This CDR3 has 15 amino acids.

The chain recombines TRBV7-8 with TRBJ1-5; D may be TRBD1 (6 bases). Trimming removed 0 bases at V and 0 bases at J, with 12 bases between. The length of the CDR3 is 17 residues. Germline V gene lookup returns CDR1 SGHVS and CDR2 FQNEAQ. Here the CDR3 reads CASSLATGQYSNQPQHF. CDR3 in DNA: TGTGCCAGCAGCTTAGCTACCGGACAGTATAGCAATCAGCCCCAGCATTTT.

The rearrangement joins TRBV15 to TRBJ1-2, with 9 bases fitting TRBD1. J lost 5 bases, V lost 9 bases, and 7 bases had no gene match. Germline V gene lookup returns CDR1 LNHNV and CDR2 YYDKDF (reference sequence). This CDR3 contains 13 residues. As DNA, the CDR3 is TGTGCCACGGGGACAGGGAGGGGGTATGGCTACACCTTC. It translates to CATGTGRGYGYTF.

CDR3 sequence (DNA): TGCGCCAGCAGCATACGGGACTCAACTAATGAAAAACTGTTTTTT. Its translation is CASSIRDSTNEKLFF. The rearrangement links TRBV5-1 to TRBJ1-4; perhaps TRBD1 as D (5 bases). Germline CDR1 reads SGHRS; CDR2 reads YFSETQ. The CDR3 contains 15 residues. Trimming pared 4 bases from V and 0 bases from J, leaving 10 bases between.

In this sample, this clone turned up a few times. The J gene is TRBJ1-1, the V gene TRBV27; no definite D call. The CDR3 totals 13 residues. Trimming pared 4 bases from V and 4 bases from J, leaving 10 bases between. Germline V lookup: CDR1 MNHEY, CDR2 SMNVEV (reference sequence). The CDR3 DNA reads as TGTGCCAGCAGTTACCGAGGGAGCACTGAAGCTTTCTTT. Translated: CASSYRGSTEAFF.

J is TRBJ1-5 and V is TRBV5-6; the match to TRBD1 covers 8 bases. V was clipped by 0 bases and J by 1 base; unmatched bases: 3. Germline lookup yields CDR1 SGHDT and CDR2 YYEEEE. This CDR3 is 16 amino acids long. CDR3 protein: CASSLGTGRSNQPQHF. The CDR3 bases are TGTGCCAGCAGCTTGGGGACAGGGCGAAGCAATCAGCCCCAGCATTTT. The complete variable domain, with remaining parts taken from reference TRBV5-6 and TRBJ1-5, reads DAGVTQSPTHLIKTRGQQVTLRCSPKSGHDTVSWYQQALGQGPQFIFQYYEEEERQRGNFPDRFSGHQFPNYSSELNVNALLLGDSALYLCASSLGTGRSNQPQHFGDGTRLSIL.

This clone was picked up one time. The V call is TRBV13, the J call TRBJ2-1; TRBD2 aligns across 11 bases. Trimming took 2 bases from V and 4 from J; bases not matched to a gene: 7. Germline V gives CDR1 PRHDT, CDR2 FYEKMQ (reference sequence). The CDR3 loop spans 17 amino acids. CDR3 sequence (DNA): TGTGCCAGCAGCTTACCCCGATTAGCGGGGGGGTACAATGAGCAGTTCTTC. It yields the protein CASSLPRLAGGYNEQFF. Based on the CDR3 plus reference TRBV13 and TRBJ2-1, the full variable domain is AAGVIQSPRHLIKEKRETATLKCYPIPRHDTVYWYQQGPGQDPQFLISFYEKMQSDKGSIPDRFSAQQFSDYHSELNMSSLELGDSALYFCASSLPRLAGGYNEQFFGPGTRLTVL.

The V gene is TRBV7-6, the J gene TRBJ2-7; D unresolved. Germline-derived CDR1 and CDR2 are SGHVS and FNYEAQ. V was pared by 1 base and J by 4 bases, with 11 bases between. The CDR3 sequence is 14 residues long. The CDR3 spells CASSLDPSSYEQYF. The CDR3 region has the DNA TGTGCCAGCAGCTTAGACCCCTCGAGTTACGAGCAGTACTTC. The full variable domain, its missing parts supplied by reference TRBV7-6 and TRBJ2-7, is GAGVSQSPRYKVTKRGQDVALRCDPISGHVSLYWYRQALGQGPEFLTYFNYEAQQDKSGLPNDRFSAERPEGSISTLTIQRTEQRDSAMYRCASSLDPSSYEQYFGPGTRLTVT.

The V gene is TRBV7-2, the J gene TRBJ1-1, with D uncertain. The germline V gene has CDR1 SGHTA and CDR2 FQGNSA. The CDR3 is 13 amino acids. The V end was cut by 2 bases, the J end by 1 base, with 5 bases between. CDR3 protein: CASSLSRNTEAFF. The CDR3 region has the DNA TGTGCCAGCAGCTTATCCAGGAACACTGAAGCTTTCTTT. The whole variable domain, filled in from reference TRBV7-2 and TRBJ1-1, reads GAGVSQSPSNKVTEKGKDVELRCDPISGHTALYWYRQSLGQGLEFLIYFQGNSAPDKSGLPSDRFSAERTGGSVSTLTIQRTQQEDSAVYLCASSLSRNTEAFFGQGTRLTVV.

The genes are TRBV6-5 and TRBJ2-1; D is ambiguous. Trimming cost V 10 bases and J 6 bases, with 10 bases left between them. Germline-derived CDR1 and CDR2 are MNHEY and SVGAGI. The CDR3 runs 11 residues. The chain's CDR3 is CATQNRNEQFF. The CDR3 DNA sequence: TGTGCCACGCAGAATCGCAATGAGCAGTTCTTC.

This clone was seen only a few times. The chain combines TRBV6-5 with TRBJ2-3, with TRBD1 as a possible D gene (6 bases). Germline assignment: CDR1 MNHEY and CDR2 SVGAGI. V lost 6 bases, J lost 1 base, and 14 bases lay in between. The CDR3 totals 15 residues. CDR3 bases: TGTGCCAGCAGCCGAAAGACAGGCCGCACAGATACGCAGTATTTT. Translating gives CASSRKTGRTDTQYF.

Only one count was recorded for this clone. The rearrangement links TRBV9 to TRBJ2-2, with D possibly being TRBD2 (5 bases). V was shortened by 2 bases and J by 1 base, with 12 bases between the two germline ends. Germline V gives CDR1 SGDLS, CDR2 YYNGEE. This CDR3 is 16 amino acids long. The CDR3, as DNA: TGTGCCAGCAGCGTCGACATACTAGGGAACACCGGGGAGCTGTTTTTT. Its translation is CASSVDILGNTGELFF. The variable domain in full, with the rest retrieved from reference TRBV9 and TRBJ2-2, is DSGVTQTPKHLITATGQRVTLRCSPRSGDLSVYWYQQSLDQGLQFLIQYYNGEERAKGNILERFSAQQFPDLHSELNLSSLELGDSALYFCASSVDILGNTGELFFGEGSRLTVL.

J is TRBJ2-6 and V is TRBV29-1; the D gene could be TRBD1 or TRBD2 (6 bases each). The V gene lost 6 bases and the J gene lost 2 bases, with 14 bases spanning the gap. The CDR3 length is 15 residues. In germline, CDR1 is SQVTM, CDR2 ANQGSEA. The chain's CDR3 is CSVSEGGTGANVLTF. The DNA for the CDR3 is TGCAGCGTCTCGGAGGGGGGTACTGGGGCCAACGTCCTGACTTTC.

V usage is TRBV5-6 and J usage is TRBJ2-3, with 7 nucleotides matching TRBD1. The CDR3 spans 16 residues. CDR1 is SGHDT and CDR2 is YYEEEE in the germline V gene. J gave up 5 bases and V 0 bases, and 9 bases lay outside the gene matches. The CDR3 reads CASSLASLPGGDTQYF. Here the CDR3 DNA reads TGTGCCAGCAGCTTGGCCAGTTTGCCAGGGGGAGATACGCAGTATTTT.

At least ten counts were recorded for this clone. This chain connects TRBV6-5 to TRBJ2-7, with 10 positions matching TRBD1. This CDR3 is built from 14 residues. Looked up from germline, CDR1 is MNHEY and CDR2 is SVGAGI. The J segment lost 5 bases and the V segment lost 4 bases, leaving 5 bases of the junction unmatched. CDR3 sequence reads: CASSSRDRGNEQYF. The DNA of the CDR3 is TGTGCCAGCAGTTCGCGGGACAGGGGAAACGAGCAGTACTTC.

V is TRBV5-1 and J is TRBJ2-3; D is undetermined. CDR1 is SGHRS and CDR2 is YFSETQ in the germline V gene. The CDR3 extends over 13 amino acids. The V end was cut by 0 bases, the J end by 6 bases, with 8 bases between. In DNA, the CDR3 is TGCGCCAGCAGCTTGGGGCCCTCTGATACGCAGTATTTT. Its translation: CASSLGPSDTQYF.

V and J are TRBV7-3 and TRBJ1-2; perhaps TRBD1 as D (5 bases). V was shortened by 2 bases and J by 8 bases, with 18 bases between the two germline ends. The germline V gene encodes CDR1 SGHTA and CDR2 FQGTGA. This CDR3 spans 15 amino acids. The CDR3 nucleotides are TGTGCCAGCAGCTTAGCCCCCGGGGCGTTAGGCGGCTACACCTTC. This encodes CASSLAPGALGGYTF.

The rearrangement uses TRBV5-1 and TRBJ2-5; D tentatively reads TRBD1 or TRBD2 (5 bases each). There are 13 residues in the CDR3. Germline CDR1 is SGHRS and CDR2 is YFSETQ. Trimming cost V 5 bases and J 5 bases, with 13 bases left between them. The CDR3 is CASSSNGGETQYF. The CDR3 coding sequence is TGCGCCAGCAGTTCTAATGGGGGTGAGACCCAGTACTTC.

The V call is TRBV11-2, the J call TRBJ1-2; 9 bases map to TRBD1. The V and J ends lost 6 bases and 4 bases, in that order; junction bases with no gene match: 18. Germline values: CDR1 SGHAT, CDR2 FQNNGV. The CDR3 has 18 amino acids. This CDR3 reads CASSLNRDRVKQGYGYTF. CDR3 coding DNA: TGTGCCAGCAGTCTTAACCGGGACAGGGTAAAACAGGGCTATGGCTACACCTTC. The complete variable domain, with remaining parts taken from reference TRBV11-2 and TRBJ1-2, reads EAGVAQSPRYKIIEKRQSVAFWCNPISGHATLYWYQQILGQGPKLLIQFQNNGVVDDSQLPKDRFSAERLKGVDSTLKIQPAKLEDSAVYLCASSLNRDRVKQGYGYTFGSGTRLTVV.

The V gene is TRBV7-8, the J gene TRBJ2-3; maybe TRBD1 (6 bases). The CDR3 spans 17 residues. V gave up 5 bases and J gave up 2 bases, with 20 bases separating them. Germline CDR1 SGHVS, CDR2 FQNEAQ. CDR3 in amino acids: CASSPRSRGSNTDTQYF. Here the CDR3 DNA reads TGTGCCAGCAGCCCGCGAAGTAGGGGGTCGAACACAGATACGCAGTATTTT.

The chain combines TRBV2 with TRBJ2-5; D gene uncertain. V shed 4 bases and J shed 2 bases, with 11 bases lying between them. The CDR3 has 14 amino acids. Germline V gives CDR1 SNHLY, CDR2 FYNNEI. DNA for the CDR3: TGTGCCAGCAGTGTTAGAGCTATTCAAGAGACCCAGTACTTC. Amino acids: CASSVRAIQETQYF.